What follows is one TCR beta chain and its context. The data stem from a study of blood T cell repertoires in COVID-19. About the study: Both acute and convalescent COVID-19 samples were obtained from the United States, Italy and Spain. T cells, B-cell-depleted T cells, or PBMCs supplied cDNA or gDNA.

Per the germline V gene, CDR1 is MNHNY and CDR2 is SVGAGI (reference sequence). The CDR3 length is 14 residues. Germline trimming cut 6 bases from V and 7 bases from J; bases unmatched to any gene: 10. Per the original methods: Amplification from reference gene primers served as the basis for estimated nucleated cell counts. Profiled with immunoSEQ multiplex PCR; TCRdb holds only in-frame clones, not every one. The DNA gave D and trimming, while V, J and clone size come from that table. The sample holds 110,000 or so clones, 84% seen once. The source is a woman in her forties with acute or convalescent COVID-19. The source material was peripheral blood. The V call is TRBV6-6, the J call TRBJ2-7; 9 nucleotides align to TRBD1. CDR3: CASSGTGNVGEQYF. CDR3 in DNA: TGTGCCAGCAGCGGGACAGGGAATGTGGGGGAGCAGTACTTC.